The present T cell receptor beta chain was sequenced within a study of CD8 T cells in ankylosing spondylitis. Study-wide points: Within matched ankylosing spondylitis synovial fluid, disease-linked clones were reportedly significantly enriched. Those disease-linked clones were CD8+; they were also relatively rare in peripheral blood. A subset of motif variants has previously been described in the synovial fluid and blood of reactive arthritis.

As to this clonotype: What it recognizes is unknown.

There are 14 residues in the CDR3. The V gene lost 2 bases and the J gene lost 4 bases, with 10 bases spanning the gap. Per germline, CDR1 SEHNR and CDR2 FQNEAQ (reference sequence). TCRdb ran MiXCR on the 5' RACE reads and lists one entry per CDR3 protein. The sample yields approximately 200,000 distinct CDR3 sequences, around 13% seen once. The sample consisted of blood, either unsorted or a sorted T cell fraction (not recorded which). The gene calls are TRBV7-9 and TRBJ2-3; no definite D call. This clonotype originated in a male donor with ankylosing spondylitis or in good health (not recorded which). The CDR3 reads CASSLSEDPDTQYF. CDR3 in DNA: TGTGCCAGCAGCTTAAGCGAGGACCCAGATACGCAGTATTTT.